The rows below give T cell receptor beta chains drawn from one sample of a study of radiotherapy plus CTLA-4 blockade in lung cancer. Here immunoSEQ multiplex PCR was the method, and the copy in TCRdb shows in-frame clones only, minus some. The sample records 90,000 to 100,000 clones, approximately 75% being singletons. Source: peripheral blood, taken from a patient treated with radiotherapy plus ipilimumab. These receptor sequences come from a human donor with non-small cell lung cancer who had a partial response to radiotherapy plus ipilimumab. Some clones in this sample may be carry-over from other donors' samples. Both conserved end residues are part of each CDR3. Each record gives: CDR3 protein, CDR3 DNA, J gene, V gene, clone size, D gene. A D gene is named only where the DNA matches it firmly. Clone size is stated in some rows and not others, as once, few, many or a class when expanded.

CDR3aa: CASSLANTGSGNTIYF
CDR3nt: TGTGCCAGCAGCTTGGCAAATACAGGCTCTGGAAACACCATATATTTT
j_gene: TRBJ1-3
v_gene: TRBV7-9
abundance: NA
d_gene: NA

CDR3aa: CSATGGNYGYTF
CDR3nt: TGCAGCGCGACAGGGGGAAACTATGGCTACACCTTC
j_gene: TRBJ1-2
v_gene: TRBV29-1
abundance: NA
d_gene: TRBD1

CDR3aa: CASSFSPGTGGEYF
CDR3nt: TGTGCCAGCAGCTTCAGTCCCGGGACAGGGGGGGAGTACTTC
j_gene: TRBJ2-5
v_gene: TRBV7-8
abundance: NA
d_gene: TRBD1

CDR3aa: CASSLEAGTPLEQYF
CDR3nt: TGTGCCAGCAGCTTAGAAGCGGGGACCCCCCTCGAGCAGTACTTC
j_gene: TRBJ2-7
v_gene: TRBV7-8
abundance: NA
d_gene: TRBD2

CDR3aa: CASSLVLAGGLGEQFF
CDR3nt: TGTGCCAGCAGCTTAGTTCTAGCGGGAGGGTTAGGTGAGCAGTTCTTC
j_gene: TRBJ2-1
v_gene: TRBV7-9
abundance: NA
d_gene: TRBD2

CDR3aa: CASSPNPQGNTEAFF
CDR3nt: TGTGCCAGCAGCCCTAATCCACAGGGGAACACTGAAGCTTTCTTT
j_gene: TRBJ1-1
v_gene: TRBV5-4
abundance: NA
d_gene: NA

CDR3aa: CASSIQGNSPLHF
CDR3nt: TGTGCCAGTAGTATTCAGGGTAATTCACCCCTCCACTTT
j_gene: TRBJ1-6
v_gene: TRBV19
abundance: NA
d_gene: NA

CDR3aa: CASAVDGNNQPQHF
CDR3nt: TGTGCCAGCGCAGTAGACGGGAATAATCAGCCCCAGCATTTT
j_gene: TRBJ1-5
v_gene: TRBV6-1
abundance: NA
d_gene: NA

CDR3aa: CASSLSLTGENTEAFF
CDR3nt: TGTGCCAGCAGTTTAAGCTTGACAGGGGAGAACACTGAAGCTTTCTTT
j_gene: TRBJ1-1
v_gene: TRBV28
abundance: NA
d_gene: TRBD1

CDR3aa: CASSQGALDTEAFF
CDR3nt: TGCGCCAGCAGCCAAGGAGCTCTGGACACTGAAGCTTTCTTT
j_gene: TRBJ1-1
v_gene: TRBV4-1
abundance: NA
d_gene: NA

CDR3aa: CASSTRGRGGYTF
CDR3nt: TGTGCCAGCAGCACCCGGGGGAGGGGTGGCTACACCTTC
j_gene: TRBJ1-2
v_gene: TRBV11-1
abundance: once
d_gene: NA

CDR3aa: CASSLGTPGRGEQYF
CDR3nt: TGTGCCAGCAGCTTAGGGACTCCCGGGAGGGGGGAGCAGTACTTC
j_gene: TRBJ2-7
v_gene: TRBV13
abundance: NA
d_gene: TRBD2

CDR3aa: CASSGRDYHNEQFF
CDR3nt: TGCGCCAGCAGCGGCCGGGACTATCACAATGAGCAGTTCTTC
j_gene: TRBJ2-1
v_gene: TRBV5-1
abundance: NA
d_gene: TRBD2

CDR3aa: CASKLRGQLNGYTF
CDR3nt: TGTGCCAGCAAACTACGAGGACAGCTTAATGGCTACACCTTC
j_gene: TRBJ1-2
v_gene: TRBV28
abundance: NA
d_gene: NA

CDR3aa: CAISIEGTEAFF
CDR3nt: TGTGCCATCTCGATTGAGGGAACTGAAGCTTTCTTT
j_gene: TRBJ1-1
v_gene: TRBV10-3
abundance: NA
d_gene: NA

CDR3aa: CASSAPDRNYGYTF
CDR3nt: TGTGCCAGTAGTGCCCCGGACAGGAACTATGGCTACACCTTC
j_gene: TRBJ1-2
v_gene: TRBV19
abundance: NA
d_gene: TRBD1

CDR3aa: CASSGQGILQETQYF
CDR3nt: TGTGCCAGTAGCGGACAGGGCATACTCCAAGAGACCCAGTACTTC
j_gene: TRBJ2-5
v_gene: TRBV19
abundance: NA
d_gene: TRBD1

CDR3aa: CASSFYTNTEAFF
CDR3nt: TGTGCCAGCAGCTTTTACACGAACACTGAAGCTTTCTTT
j_gene: TRBJ1-1
v_gene: TRBV5-4
abundance: NA
d_gene: NA

CDR3aa: CASSFGQGIFGANVLTF
CDR3nt: TGTGCCAGCAGTTTCGGACAGGGGATCTTTGGGGCCAACGTCCTGACTTTC
j_gene: TRBJ2-6
v_gene: TRBV27
abundance: NA
d_gene: TRBD1

CDR3aa: CASSSRVAGSSGELFF
CDR3nt: TGTGCCAGCAGCTCTAGAGTGGCAGGGTCTTCCGGGGAGCTGTTTTTT
j_gene: TRBJ2-2
v_gene: TRBV11-3
abundance: NA
d_gene: NA